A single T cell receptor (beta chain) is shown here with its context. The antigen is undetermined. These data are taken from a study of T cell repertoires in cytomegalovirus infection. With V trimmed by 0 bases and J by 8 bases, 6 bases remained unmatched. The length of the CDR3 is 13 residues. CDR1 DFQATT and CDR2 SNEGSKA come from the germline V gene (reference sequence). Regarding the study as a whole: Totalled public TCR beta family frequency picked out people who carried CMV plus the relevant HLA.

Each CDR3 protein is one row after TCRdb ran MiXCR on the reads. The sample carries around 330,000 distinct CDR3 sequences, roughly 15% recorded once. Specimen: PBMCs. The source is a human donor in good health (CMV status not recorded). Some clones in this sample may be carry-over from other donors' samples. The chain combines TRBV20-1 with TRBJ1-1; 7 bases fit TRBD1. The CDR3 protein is CSARDTRGVEAFF. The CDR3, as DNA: TGCAGTGCTAGAGATACCAGGGGGGTAGAAGCTTTCTTT.